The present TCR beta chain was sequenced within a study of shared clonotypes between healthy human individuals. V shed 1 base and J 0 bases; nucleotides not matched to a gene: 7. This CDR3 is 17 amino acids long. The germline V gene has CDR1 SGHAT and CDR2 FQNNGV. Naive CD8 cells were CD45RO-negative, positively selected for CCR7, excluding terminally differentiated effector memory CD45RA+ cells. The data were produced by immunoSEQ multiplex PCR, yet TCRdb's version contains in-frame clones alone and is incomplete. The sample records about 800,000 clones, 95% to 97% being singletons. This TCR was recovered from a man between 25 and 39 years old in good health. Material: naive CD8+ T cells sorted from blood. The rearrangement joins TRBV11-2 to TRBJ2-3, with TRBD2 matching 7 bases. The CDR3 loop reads CASSLAPGRGSTDTQYF. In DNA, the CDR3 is TGTGCCAGCAGCTTAGCCCCCGGGCGGGGGAGCACAGATACGCAGTATTTT. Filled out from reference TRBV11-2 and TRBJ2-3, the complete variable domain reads EAGVAQSPRYKIIEKRQSVAFWCNPISGHATLYWYQQILGQGPKLLIQFQNNGVVDDSQLPKDRFSAERLKGVDSTLKIQPAKLEDSAVYLCASSLAPGRGSTDTQYFGPGTRLTVL.